Below are 32 T cell receptor beta chains sequenced from a single sample in a study of T cell responses to AZD1222 COVID-19 vaccine. The method was immunoSEQ multiplex PCR; TCRdb's version includes in-frame clones alone and lacks a portion of them. The table has 150,000 to 200,000 clones, approximately 91% seen once. Sample: peripheral blood, taken 28 days after the second AZD1222 dose. These receptor sequences come from an adult who received the AZD1222 COVID-19 vaccine.

This chain uses TRBV29-1 with TRBJ2-1; D possibly corresponds to TRBD2 (6 bases). Per the germline V gene, CDR1 is SQVTM and CDR2 is ANQGSEA. This CDR3 is built from 14 residues. V shed 4 bases and J shed 12 bases, with 22 bases lying between them. The DNA for the CDR3 is TGCAGCGTTGGCGAAACGGGAGCCCCGGGTGGGCAGTTCTTC. It yields the protein CSVGETGAPGGQFF.

The chain links TRBV29-1 to TRBJ2-3, with D unresolved. Trimming removed 6 bases from V and 0 bases from J, with 10 bases in between. Looked up from germline, CDR1 is SQVTM and CDR2 is ANQGSEA. The CDR3 has 13 residues. CDR3 loop: CSVDSPSTDTQYF. The CDR3 DNA follows: TGCAGCGTCGACTCCCCTAGCACAGATACGCAGTATTTT.

This clone was seen just once. This chain joins TRBV5-1 and TRBJ2-7; D gene uncertain. V gave up 0 bases and J gave up 2 bases, with 3 bases separating them. This CDR3 is built from 12 residues. The germline V gene encodes CDR1 SGHRS and CDR2 YFSETQ. The CDR3 sequence is CASSLDTYEQYF. The DNA of the CDR3 is TGCGCCAGCAGCTTGGATACCTACGAGCAGTACTTC.

The chain has TRBV9 and TRBJ1-1; tentative D call: TRBD1 (5 bases). Trimming left V 3 bases short and J 8 bases short, with 11 bases between. The germline V gene encodes CDR1 SGDLS and CDR2 YYNGEE. The CDR3 runs to 12 residues. Here the CDR3 reads CASSGGDREAFF. CDR3 nucleotides: TGTGCCAGCAGCGGAGGAGACAGAGAAGCTTTCTTT. Using reference TRBV9 and TRBJ1-1 for the parts outside the CDR3, the full variable domain is DSGVTQTPKHLITATGQRVTLRCSPRSGDLSVYWYQQSLDQGLQFLIQYYNGEERAKGNILERFSAQQFPDLHSELNLSSLELGDSALYFCASSGGDREAFFGQGTRLTVV.

The chain employs TRBV19 and TRBJ2-3; 10 bases agree with TRBD2. In germline, CDR1 is LNHDA, CDR2 SQIVND (reference sequence). V lost 1 base to trimming and J lost 4 bases; unmatched junction nucleotides: 8. The CDR3 length is 17 residues. CDR3: CASSIGLAGGFSDTQYF. The CDR3 DNA is TGTGCCAGTAGTATAGGATTAGCGGGAGGTTTCTCAGATACGCAGTATTTT.

The rearrangement links TRBV6-2 or TRBV6-3 to TRBJ1-2; TRBD1 agrees at 9 bases. This CDR3 has 15 residues. CDR1 and CDR2 (germline): MNHEY, SVGEGT. The ends lost 2 bases at V and 4 bases at J; junction bases unmatched: 5. CDR3 bases: TGTGCCAGCAGTTACGCCGCGGGACAGGGCTATGGCTACACCTTC. This encodes CASSYAAGQGYGYTF.

The rearrangement links TRBV29-1 to TRBJ1-1; D perhaps matches TRBD1 (5 bases). CDR3 length equals 14 residues. The ends were cut back, 0 bases at V and 4 bases at J, with 12 bases in the middle. CDR1 is SQVTM, CDR2 ANQGSEA, per germline. Written as DNA, the CDR3 is TGCAGCGTTGAAGAGAGGACGAGGGGCACTGAAGCTTTCTTT. Protein product: CSVEERTRGTEAFF. Complete variable domain (other parts from reference TRBV29-1 and TRBJ1-1): SAVISQKPSRDICQRGTSLTIQCQVDSQVTMMFWYRQQPGQSLTLIATANQGSEATYESGFVIDKFPISRPNLTFSTLTVSNMSPEDSSIYLCSVEERTRGTEAFFGQGTRLTVV.

This rearrangement joins TRBV6-5 to TRBJ2-7; D perhaps matches TRBD2 (6 bases). The CDR3 loop spans 15 amino acids. The germline V gene encodes CDR1 MNHEY and CDR2 SVGAGI. The ends were cut back, 6 bases at V and 0 bases at J, with 15 bases in the middle. The CDR3, as DNA: TGTGCCAGCAGGCGCTCGGACGGGAGCTCCTACGAGCAGTACTTC. It is translated as CASRRSDGSSYEQYF.

V is TRBV29-1 and J is TRBJ1-1; D possibly corresponds to TRBD1 (6 bases). Germline loops: CDR1 SQVTM, CDR2 ANQGSEA. The CDR3 loop spans 12 amino acids. Trimming removed 6 bases at V and 4 bases at J, with 12 bases between. DNA for the CDR3: TGCAGCGTGACAGGAGGAGGCACTGAAGCTTTCTTT. Its translation is CSVTGGGTEAFF.

CDR3 nucleotides: TGTGCCAGCAGTTCGAGGGGGGAGGGCTCCTACGAGCAGTACTTC. Protein sequence: CASSSRGEGSYEQYF. V usage is TRBV27 and J usage is TRBJ2-7, with a weak D call TRBD2 (7 bases). V dropped 4 bases and J dropped 0 bases, with 13 bases sitting between them. This CDR3 region has 15 residues. Germline-derived CDR1 and CDR2 are MNHEY and SMNVEV (reference sequence).

The chain combines TRBV5-1 with TRBJ2-5; the D gene is possibly TRBD1 (7 bases). Trimming removed 4 bases at V and 4 bases at J, with 14 bases between. CDR1 is SGHRS and CDR2 is YFSETQ in the germline V gene. This CDR3 has 14 amino acids. The CDR3: CASSPGQEGETQYF. The CDR3 DNA sequence: TGCGCCAGCAGCCCCGGACAGGAGGGAGAGACCCAGTACTTC.

Of note for this clone: Mismatch with germline at one junction end may stem from a read error. The rearrangement uses TRBV6-1 and TRBJ1-1; D unresolved. CDR1 MNHNS and CDR2 SASEGT come from the germline V gene. This CDR3 has 13 amino acids. CDR3 DNA sequence: TGTGCCAGCAGTAAAGCCTCGAACACTGAAGCTTTCTTT. This encodes CASSKASNTEAFF.

V gene TRBV27 combines with J gene TRBJ2-1, with a tentative D call TRBD2 (6 bases). This CDR3 has 13 amino acids. From germline, CDR1 is MNHEY and CDR2 SMNVEV (reference sequence). Between the trimmed V and J ends, which lost 5 bases and 7 bases, there was a span of 12 bases. The CDR3 sequence is CASSNKRGNEQFF. The CDR3 DNA sequence: TGTGCCAGCAGTAATAAACGGGGGAATGAGCAGTTCTTC.

V and J are TRBV4-1 and TRBJ1-2, with 10 bases aligning to TRBD1. Germline loops: CDR1 MGHRA, CDR2 YSYEKL. The ends lost 1 base at V and 8 bases at J; junction bases unmatched: 4. The CDR3 has 14 amino acids. For the CDR3, the DNA is TGCGCCAGCAGCCAAGCGGGACAGGGGATAGGCTACACCTTC. Translated, it gives CASSQAGQGIGYTF.

The chain is built from TRBV19 and TRBJ2-3, with 12 bases matching TRBD1. The CDR3 totals 16 residues. Losses at the gene ends were 5 bases for V and 6 bases for J; bases not matched to a gene: 9. Germline loops: CDR1 LNHDA, CDR2 SQIVND (reference sequence). CDR3 DNA sequence: TGTGCCAGTAGTCACATTCCGGGACAGGGGGCGGATACGCAGTATTTT. It translates to CASSHIPGQGADTQYF.

V and J are TRBV2 and TRBJ1-4; D not certain. Germline V gives CDR1 SNHLY, CDR2 FYNNEI. V was clipped by 4 bases and J by 0 bases, with 6 bases between them. The CDR3 contains 14 residues. DNA of the CDR3: TGTGCCAGCAGTGCTATCACAACTAATGAAAAACTGTTTTTT. It specifies CASSAITTNEKLFF.

The CDR3 DNA is TGTGCCAGCAGGGACCGGGGTGAAGCTTTCTTT. Amino acid sequence: CASRDRGEAFF. The chain carries TRBV6-5 and TRBJ1-1; D ambiguous. V lost 6 bases to trimming and J lost 7 bases, with 9 bases between them. This CDR3 is 11 amino acids long. CDR1 MNHEY and CDR2 SVGAGI come from the germline V gene.

This chain uses TRBV6-5 with TRBJ2-1; 15 positions match TRBD2. The J segment lost 8 bases and the V segment lost 4 bases, leaving 6 bases of the junction unmatched. This CDR3 has 16 residues. CDR1 and CDR2 from the germline V gene are MNHEY and SVGAGI. CDR3 amino acids: CASSSRTSGGVDEQFF. CDR3 nucleotides: TGTGCCAGCAGTTCAAGGACTAGCGGGGGGGTGGATGAGCAGTTCTTC.

The chain combines TRBV5-1 with TRBJ2-5; D not certain. Deletions cut 2 bases from V and 4 bases from J, with 12 bases between. CDR3 length: 14 residues. Germline values: CDR1 SGHRS, CDR2 YFSETQ. CDR3 residues: CASSLTAEAETQYF. The CDR3 DNA reads TGCGCCAGCAGCTTAACAGCTGAGGCAGAGACCCAGTACTTC.

The V gene is TRBV7-9, the J gene TRBJ2-5, with a tentative D call TRBD2 (6 bases). The germline V and J ends were trimmed by 5 bases and 2 bases, with 15 bases remaining between them. Looked up from germline, CDR1 is SEHNR and CDR2 is FQNEAQ (reference sequence). There are 15 residues in the CDR3. CDR3 amino acids: CASSNPAAGQETQYF. Written as DNA, the CDR3 is TGTGCCAGCAGCAACCCCGCCGCGGGACAAGAGACCCAGTACTTC.

This clone was counted only a few times. The chain couples TRBV7-2 to TRBJ2-2; D gene uncertain. Germline V gene sequence: CDR1 SGHTA, CDR2 FQGNSA. V was shortened by 1 base and J by 6 bases, with 6 bases between the two germline ends. CDR3 length: 13 amino acids. The chain's CDR3 is CASSLGGSGELFF. The CDR3, as DNA: TGTGCCAGCAGCTTAGGAGGCTCCGGGGAGCTGTTTTTT.

The chain carries TRBV2 and TRBJ2-3, with D perhaps TRBD2 (6 bases). This CDR3 is built from 13 residues. Germline V gene data show CDR1 as SNHLY and CDR2 as FYNNEI. V lost 7 bases and J 7 bases, leaving 15 bases between the germline ends. This CDR3 reads CASTSPGLNTQYF. The CDR3 nucleotides are TGTGCCAGCACCAGCCCGGGACTTAATACGCAGTATTTT.

The genes are TRBV13 and TRBJ1-2; 8 bases line up with TRBD1. CDR3 length: 13 amino acids. J gave up 4 bases and V 6 bases, and 4 bases lay outside the gene matches. Germline V gene data show CDR1 as PRHDT and CDR2 as FYEKMQ (reference sequence). CDR3 region: CASRRGTGYGYTF. The DNA of the CDR3 is TGTGCCAGCAGACGAGGGACAGGCTATGGCTACACCTTC.

J is TRBJ1-5 and V is TRBV25-1; no firm D call. Germline V gene lookup returns CDR1 MGHDK and CDR2 SYGVNS. CDR3 length: 12 residues. The germline V and J ends were trimmed by 6 bases and 2 bases, with 5 bases remaining between them. The CDR3 DNA follows: TGTGCCAGCAGAAGTGGCAATCAGCCCCAGCATTTT. Protein sequence: CASRSGNQPQHF.

The CDR3 sequence is CASSSAGVGTQYF. The CDR3 region has the DNA TGTGCCAGCAGTTCCGCGGGAGTGGGGACCCAGTACTTC. The V call is TRBV6-5, the J call TRBJ2-5; 7 positions match TRBD2. With V trimmed by 4 bases and J by 7 bases, 6 bases remained unmatched. Germline CDR1 reads MNHEY; CDR2 reads SVGAGI. The CDR3 has 13 amino acids.

The chain recombines TRBV18 with TRBJ2-7; D could derive from TRBD1 or TRBD2 (5 bases each). CDR1 KGHSH and CDR2 LQKENI come from the germline V gene. The ends were cut back, 1 base at V and 4 bases at J, with 29 bases in the middle. The CDR3 has 20 residues. CDR3 coding DNA: TGTGCCAGCTCACCACGGCCCGCTCTGAGATCGACGCCGGGACCTTACGAGCAGTACTTC. Translation: CASSPRPALRSTPGPYEQYF.

V usage is TRBV4-1 and J usage is TRBJ2-2; D tentatively fits TRBD1 or TRBD2 (6 bases each). Trimming stripped 5 bases from V and 0 bases from J, with 19 bases between. The CDR3 has 18 amino acids. Germline CDR1 reads MGHRA; CDR2 reads YSYEKL. The CDR3 DNA reads TGCGCCAGCAGCGAGTGGTTCCGGGGGCAAACGAACACCGGGGAGCTGTTTTTT. As protein: CASSEWFRGQTNTGELFF.

In regard to this clone: Distinct nucleotide sequences in the sample also encode this CDR3. The chain couples TRBV9 to TRBJ1-6, with 8 bases that match TRBD1. Germline trimming cut 0 bases from V and 7 bases from J; bases unmatched to any gene: 0. The CDR3 extends over 14 amino acids. Germline CDR1 and CDR2: SGDLS and YYNGEE. The CDR3 loop is CASSVGQGNSPLHF. CDR3 nucleotide sequence: TGTGCCAGCAGCGTAGGACAGGGGAATTCACCCCTCCACTTT. Variable domain in full (rest from reference TRBV9 and TRBJ1-6): DSGVTQTPKHLITATGQRVTLRCSPRSGDLSVYWYQQSLDQGLQFLIQYYNGEERAKGNILERFSAQQFPDLHSELNLSSLELGDSALYFCASSVGQGNSPLHFGNGTRLTVT.

The chain couples TRBV5-1 to TRBJ2-3; 10 bases map to TRBD2. This CDR3 spans 16 amino acids. V was clipped by 4 bases and J by 2 bases; unmatched bases: 7. CDR1 is SGHRS and CDR2 is YFSETQ in the germline V gene. This CDR3 reads CASSPRTSGPTDTQYF. CDR3 DNA sequence: TGCGCCAGCAGCCCGAGGACTAGCGGCCCCACAGATACGCAGTATTTT.

This chain connects TRBV7-8 to TRBJ2-7, with D tentatively TRBD1 or TRBD2 (5 bases each). From germline, CDR1 is SGHVS and CDR2 FQNEAQ. The CDR3 has 16 amino acids. Trimming took off 5 bases at V and 9 bases at J, with 26 bases between the two ends. In DNA form, the CDR3 reads TGTGCCAGCAGCCTTAATGGGGGTCAGGTTATGCTAGGGCAGTACTTC. It codes for CASSLNGGQVMLGQYF.

The chain combines TRBV14 with TRBJ2-1; D is perhaps TRBD1 (6 bases). Deletions cut 4 bases from V and 4 bases from J, with 14 bases between. Germline CDR1 and CDR2: SGHDN and FVKESK. This CDR3 has 15 residues. The CDR3 DNA follows: TGTGCCAGCAGCCTAACCTGGACAGAGTACAATGAGCAGTTCTTC. Amino acids: CASSLTWTEYNEQFF.

The rearrangement links TRBV7-9 to TRBJ1-6; 8 nucleotides agree with TRBD1. The V and J ends lost 2 bases and 9 bases, in that order; junction bases with no gene match: 12. Looked up from germline, CDR1 is SEHNR and CDR2 is FQNEAQ (reference sequence). CDR3 length equals 17 residues. In DNA form, the CDR3 reads TGTGCCAGCAGCTTAATGGGGACAGGCGTTCGAAGTTCACCCCTCCACTTT. Amino acids: CASSLMGTGVRSSPLHF.